This TCR beta chain derives from a study of blood T cell repertoires in COVID-19. Looking at the study overall: PBMCs, B-cell-depleted T cells, or T cells were the source of the cDNA or gDNA that made up the material.

Trimming stripped 0 bases from V and 4 bases from J, with 10 bases between. The CDR3 loop spans 14 amino acids. Germline V CDR1 and CDR2: SGHRS, YFSETQ. Profiling relied on immunoSEQ multiplex PCR, and the TCRdb table lists in-frame clones only, not all of them. Seen here are tens of thousands of clones, 80% to 90% observed once, and the top ten hold 15% to 20%. The sample taken for sequencing was peripheral blood. The V and J genes are TRBV5-1 and TRBJ1-1, with D perhaps matching TRBD1 (5 bases). This receptor was taken from a woman aged 60 to 75 with acute or convalescent COVID-19. The CDR3 coding sequence is TGCGCCAGCAGCTTGGCGATGGGGGGCACTGAAGCTTTCTTT. Translating it yields CASSLAMGGTEAFF. The whole variable domain, remainder taken from reference TRBV5-1 and TRBJ1-1, is KAGVTQTPRYLIKTRGQQVTLSCSPISGHRSVSWYQQTPGQGLQFLFEYFSETQRNKGNFPGRFSGRQFSNSRSEMNVSTLELGDSALYLCASSLAMGGTEAFFGQGTRLTVV.